Listed below are T cell receptor beta chains from one sample, sequenced in a study of blood T cell repertoires in COVID-19. Produced via immunoSEQ multiplex PCR; TCRdb's table is partial and in-frame only. The repertoire holds approximately 120,000 clones, with 65% to 90% as singletons. The sequencing input was peripheral blood. The receptors here all came from a woman of 80 years or more with acute or convalescent COVID-19. Each CDR3 is given with its conserved first and last residue. D genes are given only for firm matches. Size values are once, few and many counts, or a class for expanded clones, and some rows have none.

v_gene: TRBV9; d_gene: TRBD1; j_gene: TRBJ1-4; abundance: .; CDR3nt: TGTGCCAGCAGCGCAGGGGGGATCAATGAAAAACTGTTTTTT; CDR3aa: CASSAGGINEKLFF
v_gene: TRBV28; d_gene: .; j_gene: TRBJ1-5; abundance: few; CDR3nt: TGTGCCAGCAGTTTGACAGTTACCAATCAGCCCCAGCATTTT; CDR3aa: CASSLTVTNQPQHF
v_gene: TRBV5-4; d_gene: .; j_gene: TRBJ1-6; abundance: .; CDR3nt: TGTGCCAGCCGCCTAAGCTCCTATAATTCACCCCTCCACTTT; CDR3aa: CASRLSSYNSPLHF
v_gene: TRBV9; d_gene: .; j_gene: TRBJ1-2; abundance: .; CDR3nt: TGTGCCAGCAGCGTTTCAGGGGCCTATGGCTACACCTTC; CDR3aa: CASSVSGAYGYTF
v_gene: TRBV11-3; d_gene: .; j_gene: TRBJ2-1; abundance: .; CDR3nt: TGTGCCAGCAGCTTAGTGCTGGGAGGTGAGCAGTTCTTC; CDR3aa: CASSLVLGGEQFF
v_gene: TRBV29-1; d_gene: .; j_gene: TRBJ2-1; abundance: .; CDR3nt: TGCAGCGTTGTCGGGGGAACCTACAATGAGCAGTTCTTC; CDR3aa: CSVVGGTYNEQFF
v_gene: TRBV10-3; d_gene: .; j_gene: TRBJ1-2; abundance: .; CDR3nt: TGTGCCATCAGTGATAGACAGCGAGATGGCTACACCTTC; CDR3aa: CAISDRQRDGYTF
v_gene: TRBV24-1; d_gene: TRBD1; j_gene: TRBJ1-1; abundance: .; CDR3nt: TGTGCCACCAGTGATTCGGACAGGGAAGCTTTCTTT; CDR3aa: CATSDSDREAFF
v_gene: TRBV28; d_gene: .; j_gene: TRBJ1-1; abundance: .; CDR3nt: TGTGCCAGTCGCCCCGCCCGGGGTGGGAGCACTGAAGCTTTCTTT; CDR3aa: CASRPARGGSTEAFF
v_gene: TRBV28; d_gene: TRBD1; j_gene: TRBJ1-2; abundance: .; CDR3nt: TGTGCCAGCAGTGTAAGGACAGGTAGATATGGCTACACCTTC; CDR3aa: CASSVRTGRYGYTF
v_gene: TRBV19; d_gene: TRBD1; j_gene: TRBJ1-1; abundance: .; CDR3nt: TGTGCCAGTAGGCAGGACAGGGACACTGAAGCTTTCTTT; CDR3aa: CASRQDRDTEAFF
v_gene: TRBV11-3; d_gene: .; j_gene: TRBJ1-3; abundance: .; CDR3nt: TGTGCCAGCAGCTTAGATAGCCAGAGCTCTGGAAACACCATATATTTT; CDR3aa: CASSLDSQSSGNTIYF
v_gene: TRBV7-8; d_gene: .; j_gene: TRBJ1-5; abundance: once; CDR3nt: TGTGCCAGCAGCTTAACGGTCCCAAATCAGCCCCAGCATTTT; CDR3aa: CASSLTVPNQPQHF
v_gene: TRBV27; d_gene: TRBD1; j_gene: TRBJ1-5; abundance: .; CDR3nt: TGTGCCAGCAGTTTCGGGACAGGGGCCCAGCATTTT; CDR3aa: CASSFGTGAQHF
v_gene: TRBV7-9; d_gene: TRBD1; j_gene: TRBJ1-1; abundance: .; CDR3nt: TGTGCCAGCAGCTTAGTCGGGACAGGGGATAATGAAGCTTTCTTT; CDR3aa: CASSLVGTGDNEAFF
v_gene: TRBV7-8; d_gene: .; j_gene: TRBJ2-1; abundance: .; CDR3nt: TGTGCCAGCAGCTTGAGACTAGGGGATGAGCAGTTCTTC; CDR3aa: CASSLRLGDEQFF
v_gene: TRBV5-1; d_gene: TRBD1; j_gene: TRBJ2-7; abundance: .; CDR3nt: TGCGCCAGCACTTATACGACAGGGGACAACTACGAGCAGTACTTC; CDR3aa: CASTYTTGDNYEQYF
v_gene: TRBV7-6; d_gene: .; j_gene: TRBJ2-2; abundance: few; CDR3nt: TGTGCCAGCAGCTTAGATGTCCTATTCACCGGGGAGCTGTTTTTT; CDR3aa: CASSLDVLFTGELFF
v_gene: TRBV9; d_gene: .; j_gene: TRBJ2-3; abundance: .; CDR3nt: TGTGCCAGCAGCGTGACCCCCTCGGGGTACACAGATACGCAGTATTTT; CDR3aa: CASSVTPSGYTDTQYF
v_gene: TRBV7-9; d_gene: TRBD1; j_gene: TRBJ1-1; abundance: .; CDR3nt: TGTGCCAGCAGCTTAGCCGGGGGACAGGGGGACACTGAAGCTTTCTTT; CDR3aa: CASSLAGGQGDTEAFF
v_gene: TRBV29-1; d_gene: .; j_gene: TRBJ2-2; abundance: .; CDR3nt: TGCAGCGCCCTGCGGGGCCAGATCCCCGGGGAGCTGTTTTTT; CDR3aa: CSALRGQIPGELFF
v_gene: TRBV25-1; d_gene: .; j_gene: TRBJ1-1; abundance: .; CDR3nt: TGTGCCAGCAGTGAATCGTCTGGGGGGAAAACTGAAGCTTTCTTT; CDR3aa: CASSESSGGKTEAFF
v_gene: TRBV5-1; d_gene: TRBD1; j_gene: TRBJ1-2; abundance: .; CDR3nt: TGCGCCAGCAGCTGGGACAGTTTCTATGGCTACACCTTC; CDR3aa: CASSWDSFYGYTF
v_gene: TRBV21-1; d_gene: .; j_gene: TRBJ2-7; abundance: .; CDR3nt: TGTGCCAGCAAAAACCGGCCAGGGGGTCCTGGCGAGCAGTACTTC; CDR3aa: CASKNRPGGPGEQYF
v_gene: TRBV7-2; d_gene: .; j_gene: TRBJ1-2; abundance: .; CDR3nt: TGTGCCAGCAGCCCCCCCTACGATGGCTACACCTTC; CDR3aa: CASSPPYDGYTF
v_gene: TRBV6-5; d_gene: TRBD1; j_gene: TRBJ1-2; abundance: few; CDR3nt: TGTGCCAGCAGCGAGCTAACAGGGGCGGCCGATCGGACCTTC; CDR3aa: CASSELTGAADRTF
v_gene: TRBV28; d_gene: .; j_gene: TRBJ2-1; abundance: .; CDR3nt: TGTGCCAGCAGTTTACGTAATGAGCAGTTCTTC; CDR3aa: CASSLRNEQFF
v_gene: TRBV7-9; d_gene: .; j_gene: TRBJ1-6; abundance: .; CDR3nt: TGTGCCAGCAGCTTATACATGGCGGCACCCCTCCACTTT; CDR3aa: CASSLYMAAPLHF
v_gene: TRBV7-2; d_gene: .; j_gene: TRBJ2-3; abundance: .; CDR3nt: TGTGCCAGCGGCAGGGGGGTGGGGTCAGATACGCAGTATTTT; CDR3aa: CASGRGVGSDTQYF
v_gene: TRBV7-2; d_gene: .; j_gene: TRBJ1-5; abundance: .; CDR3nt: TGTGCCAGCAGCCCTAGACTACTCGATAGCAATCAGCCCCAGCATTTT; CDR3aa: CASSPRLLDSNQPQHF
v_gene: TRBV9; d_gene: TRBD1; j_gene: TRBJ1-4; abundance: .; CDR3nt: TGTGCCAGCAGCGCCCCTGACAGGGCCGATGAAAAACTGTTTTTT; CDR3aa: CASSAPDRADEKLFF
v_gene: TRBV5-8; d_gene: TRBD1; j_gene: TRBJ1-2; abundance: few; CDR3nt: TGTGCCAGCAGCCCCCGGACAGGGAACTATGGCTACACCTTC; CDR3aa: CASSPRTGNYGYTF
v_gene: TRBV2; d_gene: .; j_gene: TRBJ2-1; abundance: .; CDR3nt: TGTGCCAGCAGTGAAGAAGGGAGCTCCTACAATGAGCAGTTCTTC; CDR3aa: CASSEEGSSYNEQFF
v_gene: TRBV2; d_gene: TRBD1; j_gene: TRBJ1-1; abundance: .; CDR3nt: TGTGCCAGCAGGGGGACAGGGGGCACCACTGAAGCTTTCTTT; CDR3aa: CASRGTGGTTEAFF
v_gene: TRBV7-2; d_gene: .; j_gene: TRBJ1-4; abundance: .; CDR3nt: TGTGCCAGCAGTCCCACCCGGGGTGAAAAACTGTTTTTT; CDR3aa: CASSPTRGEKLFF
v_gene: TRBV29-1; d_gene: TRBD1; j_gene: TRBJ1-2; abundance: few; CDR3nt: TGCAGCGTCCAGACCTTTACAGGGGACTATGGCTACACCTTC; CDR3aa: CSVQTFTGDYGYTF
v_gene: TRBV6-5; d_gene: .; j_gene: TRBJ1-2; abundance: .; CDR3nt: TGTGCCAGCAGTTACTCGGAAACAACTATGGGTGGCTACACCTTC; CDR3aa: CASSYSETTMGGYTF
v_gene: TRBV27; d_gene: .; j_gene: TRBJ2-6; abundance: .; CDR3nt: TGTGCCAGCATCTCTACTTCCTCTGGGGCCAACGTCCTGACTTTC; CDR3aa: CASISTSSGANVLTF
v_gene: TRBV28; d_gene: .; j_gene: TRBJ1-5; abundance: .; CDR3nt: TGTGCCAGCAGTCCAGGGGATGCTGATTATGGCAATCAGCCCCAGCATTTT; CDR3aa: CASSPGDADYGNQPQHF
v_gene: TRBV7-9; d_gene: .; j_gene: TRBJ2-5; abundance: .; CDR3nt: TGTGCCAGCAGCTTCTCCCGCAACAGTATCCAAGAGACCCAGTACTTC; CDR3aa: CASSFSRNSIQETQYF
v_gene: TRBV6-2/TRBV6-3; d_gene: .; j_gene: TRBJ2-1; abundance: .; CDR3nt: TGTGCCAGCAGCTATTCCCCGGAACAGGGCCTCTACAATGAGCAGTTCTTC; CDR3aa: CASSYSPEQGLYNEQFF
v_gene: TRBV25-1; d_gene: TRBD1; j_gene: TRBJ1-3; abundance: .; CDR3nt: TGTGCCAGCAGTGAGGCCGGGACAGGGGCTGGAAACACCATATATTTT; CDR3aa: CASSEAGTGAGNTIYF
v_gene: TRBV4-1; d_gene: .; j_gene: TRBJ2-2; abundance: .; CDR3nt: TGCGCCAGCAGCCAGGAGGGATTCACCGGGGAGCTGTTTTTT; CDR3aa: CASSQEGFTGELFF
v_gene: TRBV5-1; d_gene: .; j_gene: TRBJ2-1; abundance: .; CDR3nt: TGCGCCAGCAGCTTTAATATAGTACAGGGTTACAATGAGCAGTTCTTC; CDR3aa: CASSFNIVQGYNEQFF
v_gene: TRBV5-1; d_gene: TRBD1; j_gene: TRBJ1-4; abundance: .; CDR3nt: TGCGCCAGCAGCGCCCAGGGGGCGAGTACTAATGAAAAACTGTTTTTT; CDR3aa: CASSAQGASTNEKLFF
v_gene: TRBV7-8; d_gene: TRBD1; j_gene: TRBJ1-2; abundance: .; CDR3nt: TGTGCCAGCAGCTTAGGACCCACCGGGACAGACTATGCAGGCTACACCTTC; CDR3aa: CASSLGPTGTDYAGYTF
v_gene: TRBV7-9; d_gene: .; j_gene: TRBJ1-6; abundance: .; CDR3nt: TGTGCCAGCAGCTTAGCAGGGGGGGACTCACCCCTCCACTTT; CDR3aa: CASSLAGGDSPLHF
v_gene: TRBV3-1/TRBV3-2; d_gene: TRBD2; j_gene: TRBJ2-5; abundance: .; CDR3nt: TGTGCCAGCAGCCAAGTTTCGGGACTAGCAGCGGAGACCCAGTACTTC; CDR3aa: CASSQVSGLAAETQYF
v_gene: TRBV7-2; d_gene: .; j_gene: TRBJ1-1; abundance: .; CDR3nt: TGTGCCAGCAGCTTTGTAAAGGGACATACTGGGGCGAACACTGAAGCTTTCTTT; CDR3aa: CASSFVKGHTGANTEAFF
v_gene: TRBV13; d_gene: .; j_gene: TRBJ2-3; abundance: once; CDR3nt: TGTGCCAGCAGCTTAGGACACATTTCCACAGATACGCAGTATTTT; CDR3aa: CASSLGHISTDTQYF
v_gene: TRBV5-1; d_gene: TRBD1; j_gene: TRBJ2-3; abundance: .; CDR3nt: TGCGCCAGCAGCTCGGGACAGACCACTAGCACAGATACGCAGTATTTT; CDR3aa: CASSSGQTTSTDTQYF
v_gene: TRBV6-5; d_gene: .; j_gene: TRBJ1-3; abundance: once; CDR3nt: TGTGCCAGCAGTTCGACGACAGTCGCTCGAAACACCATATATTTT; CDR3aa: CASSSTTVARNTIYF
v_gene: TRBV5-1; d_gene: .; j_gene: TRBJ1-2; abundance: .; CDR3nt: TGCGCCAGCAGAGAGGGTTCGGGCTATGGCTACACCTTC; CDR3aa: CASREGSGYGYTF
v_gene: TRBV29-1; d_gene: .; j_gene: TRBJ1-1; abundance: .; CDR3nt: TGCAGCGTTGATCCACAGGGTTTGCCTGAAGCTTTCTTT; CDR3aa: CSVDPQGLPEAFF
v_gene: TRBV6-5; d_gene: .; j_gene: TRBJ1-1; abundance: .; CDR3nt: TGTGCCAGCAGCTCGTTCCTATCGAACACTGAAGCTTTCTTT; CDR3aa: CASSSFLSNTEAFF